Below are 27 T cell receptor beta chains sequenced from a single sample in a study of graft-versus-host responses after intestinal transplantation. TCRdb's copy holds only in-frame clones and misses some; the assay was immunoSEQ multiplex PCR. The sample contains 90,000 to 120,000 clones, roughly 89% of which appear only once. Their specific antigens are unknown. Sequencing was performed on unstimulated CD4+ T cells sorted from spleen or lymph node cells, taken before transplant. Source of these receptors: a human donor who was the organ donor for an intestinal transplant.

V is TRBV7-2 and J is TRBJ2-7; D is possibly TRBD1 or TRBD2 (5 bases each). Germline assignment: CDR1 SGHTA and CDR2 FQGNSA. V lost 4 bases, J lost 1 base, and 14 bases lay in between. The CDR3 runs 15 residues. In DNA form, the CDR3 reads TGTGCCAGCAGCTGGGGGACCGCAGCATCCTACGAGCAGTACTTC. It yields the protein CASSWGTAASYEQYF.

In this sample, this clone turned up a few times. The chain has TRBV4-2 and TRBJ2-6; D remains unclear. The germline V and J ends were trimmed by 2 bases and 2 bases, with 10 bases remaining between them. Germline CDR1 LGHNA, CDR2 YNFKEQ. CDR3 size: 16 residues. This CDR3 reads CASSQFSGTGANVLTF. CDR3 nucleotide sequence: TGTGCCAGCAGCCAATTTTCGGGCACTGGGGCCAACGTCCTGACTTTC.

The chain couples TRBV27 to TRBJ2-1; 7 bases map to TRBD1. Trimming at V came to 5 bases and at J to 4 bases, leaving 8 bases not matched to a gene. The CDR3 loop spans 15 amino acids. CDR1 is MNHEY, CDR2 SMNVEV, per germline (reference sequence). The CDR3 protein is CASSPDRTIYNEQFF. The DNA of the CDR3 is TGTGCCAGCAGTCCGGACAGGACGATTTACAATGAGCAGTTCTTC.

This sequence joins TRBV19 and TRBJ2-7; 11 nucleotides agree with TRBD1. Germline lookup yields CDR1 LNHDA and CDR2 SQIVND (reference sequence). The CDR3 covers 15 residues. V was pared by 5 bases and J by 5 bases, with 8 bases of the junction left unmatched. Here the CDR3 reads CASSLRTGGLNEQYF. CDR3 DNA sequence: TGTGCCAGTAGTCTAAGGACAGGGGGCCTGAACGAGCAGTACTTC. The full variable domain, rest sourced from reference TRBV19 and TRBJ2-7, is DGGITQSPKYLFRKEGQNVTLSCEQNLNHDAMYWYRQDPGQGLRLIYYSQIVNDFQKGDIAEGYSVSREKKESFPLTVTSAQKNPTAFYLCASSLRTGGLNEQYFGPGTRLTVT.

CDR3 amino acids: CASTQDRVHTDTQYF. The CDR3 DNA is TGTGCCAGCACCCAGGACAGGGTGCACACAGATACGCAGTATTTT. The chain combines TRBV2 with TRBJ2-3, with 8 positions matching TRBD1. The CDR3 has 15 residues. Germline assignment: CDR1 SNHLY and CDR2 FYNNEI. V dropped 7 bases and J dropped 2; count of bases not matched to a gene: 8.

The V and J genes are TRBV6-1 and TRBJ2-7, with 13 positions matching TRBD2. The CDR3 runs to 15 residues. The germline CDR1 and CDR2 sequences are MNHNS and SASEGT. V dropped 3 bases and J dropped 2; count of bases not matched to a gene: 1. CDR3 sequence reads: CASSEGLAGPYEQYF. As DNA, the CDR3 is TGTGCCAGCAGTGAGGGACTAGCGGGACCCTACGAGCAGTACTTC.

V is TRBV10-3 and J is TRBJ2-5, with a possible D match to TRBD1 (6 bases). V lost 4 bases and J 7 bases, leaving 22 bases between the germline ends. The CDR3 sequence is 16 residues long. Looked up from germline, CDR1 is ENHRY and CDR2 is SYGVKD. The CDR3: CAISADRSVTGGTQYF. The CDR3 DNA reads TGTGCCATCAGTGCAGACAGGTCGGTGACTGGGGGGACCCAGTACTTC.

The chain links TRBV7-2 to TRBJ2-5; no clear D. The CDR3 is made up of 11 amino acids. V lost 3 bases and J lost 5, with 4 bases in between. Per the germline V gene, CDR1 is SGHTA and CDR2 is FQGNSA. The DNA for the CDR3 is TGTGCCAGCAGCTTTCAGGAGACCCAGTACTTC. It codes for CASSFQETQYF.

The chain carries TRBV6-5 and TRBJ2-3, with 10 bases lining up with TRBD2. V was pared by 2 bases and J by 3 bases, with 2 bases of the junction left unmatched. CDR1 MNHEY and CDR2 SVGAGI come from the germline V gene. The CDR3 has 15 residues. This chain's CDR3 is CASSYASGRTDTQYF. The CDR3 coding sequence is TGTGCCAGCAGTTACGCTAGCGGGAGAACAGATACGCAGTATTTT.

The chain is built from TRBV11-2 and TRBJ2-3; 9 positions match TRBD1. This CDR3 is 14 amino acids long. Germline lookup yields CDR1 SGHAT and CDR2 FQNNGV. V lost 6 bases and J lost 2; bases outside the gene matches: 3. The chain's CDR3 is CASRNRGHTDTQYF. DNA for the CDR3: TGTGCCAGCAGAAACAGGGGGCACACAGATACGCAGTATTTT.

The chain uses TRBV30 and TRBJ1-5; tentatively, D is TRBD1 (5 bases). The germline V gene encodes CDR1 GTSNPN and CDR2 SVGIG (reference sequence). The length of the CDR3 is 14 residues. Trimming left V 0 bases short and J 3 bases short, with 9 bases between. The DNA of the CDR3 is TGTGCCTGGAGTGTCGGGGGACCCAATCAGCCCCAGCATTTT. Its translation: CAWSVGGPNQPQHF.

This chain uses TRBV19 with TRBJ1-3; D perhaps matches TRBD1 (5 bases). Trimming left V 8 bases short and J 0 bases short, with 17 bases between. Germline V gene data show CDR1 as LNHDA and CDR2 as SQIVND (reference sequence). The CDR3 is 16 amino acids. The CDR3 nucleotides are TGTGCCAGTGGCATCTCAGGGCTATCCTCTGGAAACACCATATATTTT. It yields the protein CASGISGLSSGNTIYF.

This clone appeared a few times. This chain uses TRBV6-1 with TRBJ1-2, with D unresolved. Germline V gene data show CDR1 as MNHNS and CDR2 as SASEGT. V was cut by 5 bases and J by 6 bases, with 16 bases left in between. The CDR3 covers 14 residues. DNA of the CDR3: TGTGCCAGCAGTTATAAGCCTACCGGACATGGCTACACCTTC. It yields the protein CASSYKPTGHGYTF.

The V call is TRBV19, the J call TRBJ1-5, with unresolved D. Trimming cost V 10 bases and J 4 bases, with 17 bases left between them. This CDR3 spans 14 amino acids. CDR1 LNHDA and CDR2 SQIVND come from the germline V gene (reference sequence). The CDR3 DNA is TGTGCCACCCCCGCCACGGCTCAGAATCAGCCCCAGCATTTT. Translating it yields CATPATAQNQPQHF.

This clone was seen a single time. J is TRBJ2-7 and V is TRBV5-4; 16 bases are a match to TRBD2. Germline V gene data show CDR1 as SGHNT and CDR2 as YYREEE (reference sequence). This CDR3 region has 16 residues. V trimming: 4 bases; J trimming: 7 bases; junction bases outside the gene matches: 8. DNA for the CDR3: TGTGCCAGCAGCCCTGGGACTAGCGGGAGGGCGGGGGAGCAGTACTTC. Amino acids: CASSPGTSGRAGEQYF.

As DNA, the CDR3 is TGTGCCAGCTCCCCAAGACTAGCGGGGGCGAAAATAAAGAGCACAGATACGCAGTATTTT. Translating it yields CASSPRLAGAKIKSTDTQYF. The chain carries TRBV18 and TRBJ2-3; 12 bases are a match to TRBD2. V trimming: 6 bases; J trimming: 0 bases; junction bases outside the gene matches: 16. CDR1 KGHSH and CDR2 LQKENI come from the germline V gene. The CDR3 consists of 20 residues.

This clone was picked up a small number of times. CDR3 nucleotide sequence: TGTGCCAGCAGCCCCGGGACACGAAGGAATTCACCCCTCCACTTT. Its translation is CASSPGTRRNSPLHF. The rearrangement uses TRBV5-4 and TRBJ1-6; D is perhaps TRBD1 (6 bases). The CDR3 contains 15 residues. V lost 4 bases and J lost 7, with 15 bases in between. Germline V gives CDR1 SGHNT, CDR2 YYREEE (reference sequence).

In the case of this clone: The same CDR3 arises from other DNA sequences in this sample as well. The chain employs TRBV6-6 and TRBJ1-5; D unclear. The V end was cut by 2 bases, the J end by 4 bases, with 9 bases between. CDR1 and CDR2 from the germline V gene are MNHNY and SVGAGI (reference sequence). The CDR3 is 14 amino acids. The CDR3 region has the DNA TGTGCCAGCAGTTACGCGGGAATGAATCAGCCCCAGCATTTT. Its protein product is CASSYAGMNQPQHF.

The chain carries TRBV10-2 and TRBJ2-7, with D possibly being TRBD1 (6 bases). V was cut by 4 bases and J by 3 bases, with 13 bases left in between. Germline CDR1 reads WSHSY; CDR2 reads SAAADI. This CDR3 is 14 amino acids long. The CDR3 region is CASSGTWTDYEQYF. The CDR3 nucleotides are TGCGCCAGCAGTGGCACGTGGACAGACTACGAGCAGTACTTC.

The V gene is TRBV19, the J gene TRBJ2-1; D is tentatively TRBD1 or TRBD2 (6 bases each). The germline V gene encodes CDR1 LNHDA and CDR2 SQIVND (reference sequence). The CDR3 consists of 16 residues. V was pared by 3 bases and J by 1 base, with 13 bases between. CDR3 in amino acids: CASSIWGAMSYNEQFF. DNA for the CDR3: TGTGCCAGTAGTATCTGGGGGGCGATGTCCTACAATGAGCAGTTCTTC.

There are a few counts of this clone. This chain connects TRBV6-5 to TRBJ1-2; TRBD1 might be the D (6 bases). Germline V gene lookup returns CDR1 MNHEY and CDR2 SVGAGI. The V end lost 5 bases, the J end lost 2 bases, and 12 bases lay between the germline ends. The CDR3 runs 14 residues. CDR3 DNA sequence: TGTGCCAGCAGTGAGCCGGGACAAAACTATGGCTACACCTTC. Translating it yields CASSEPGQNYGYTF.

The rearrangement uses TRBV6-5 and TRBJ1-1; D uncertain. V lost 10 bases and J 6 bases, leaving 21 bases between the germline ends. CDR1 and CDR2 (germline): MNHEY, SVGAGI. This CDR3 has 14 amino acids. The CDR3 here is CATHPRPQTAEAFF. The CDR3 coding sequence is TGTGCCACCCACCCACGGCCACAAACGGCTGAAGCTTTCTTT.

The rearrangement uses TRBV6-1 and TRBJ1-2; D may be TRBD1 (5 bases). CDR1 MNHNS and CDR2 SASEGT come from the germline V gene. The V and J ends lost 0 bases and 5 bases respectively, with 13 bases between them. This CDR3 has 15 amino acids. CDR3: CASSEALGPLYGYTF. The CDR3 DNA reads as TGTGCCAGCAGTGAAGCGCTGGGGCCATTATATGGCTACACCTTC.

This clone was recorded once. This chain uses TRBV21-1 with TRBJ2-3; TRBD2 is the table's D call, not checked against the DNA. TRBV21-1 is a pseudogene segment. This CDR3 region has 17 residues. This CDR3 is CASSKVRGGRFTDTQYF. Written as DNA, the CDR3 is TGTGCCAGCAGCAAAGTGAGGGGCGGGAGGTTTACAGATACGCAGTATTTT.

The CDR3 is CASSPPLGLAGTDTQYF. The CDR3 nucleotides are TGCGCCAGCAGCCCCCCCTTGGGACTAGCGGGGACAGATACGCAGTATTTT. The rearrangement links TRBV5-1 to TRBJ2-3; 13 bases are a match to TRBD2. The CDR3 has 17 amino acids. Trimming removed 4 bases from V and 3 bases from J; junction bases left unmatched: 8. CDR1 is SGHRS and CDR2 is YFSETQ in the germline V gene.

This chain joins TRBV6-4 and TRBJ2-1, with 14 bases identical to TRBD2. The trim removed 2 bases at V and 8 bases at J, leaving 5 bases unmatched. In germline, CDR1 is MRHNA, CDR2 SNTAGT. This CDR3 is built from 16 residues. In nucleotides, the CDR3 is TGTGCCAGCAGTGACCCGGGACTAGCGGGAGTCCATGAGCAGTTCTTC. Residues: CASSDPGLAGVHEQFF.

V gene TRBV27 combines with J gene TRBJ2-7; D not certain. Per the germline V gene, CDR1 is MNHEY and CDR2 is SMNVEV (reference sequence). This CDR3 comprises 12 residues. V was cut by 6 bases and J by 6 bases, with 12 bases left in between. The CDR3 loop reads CASSSELGEQYF. CDR3 DNA: TGTGCCAGCAGCTCCGAACTGGGCGAGCAGTACTTC.